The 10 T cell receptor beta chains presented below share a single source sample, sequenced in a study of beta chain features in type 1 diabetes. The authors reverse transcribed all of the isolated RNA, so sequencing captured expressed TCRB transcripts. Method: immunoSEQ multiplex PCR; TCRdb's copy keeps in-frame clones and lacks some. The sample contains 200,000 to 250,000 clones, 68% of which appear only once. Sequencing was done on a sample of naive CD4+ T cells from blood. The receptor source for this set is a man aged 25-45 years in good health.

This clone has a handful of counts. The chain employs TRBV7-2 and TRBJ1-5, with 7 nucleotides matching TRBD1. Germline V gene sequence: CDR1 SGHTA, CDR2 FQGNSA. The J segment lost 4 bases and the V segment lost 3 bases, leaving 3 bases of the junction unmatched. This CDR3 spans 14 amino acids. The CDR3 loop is CASSFRGGNQPQHF. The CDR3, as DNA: TGTGCCAGCAGCTTCAGGGGGGGTAATCAGCCCCAGCATTTT.

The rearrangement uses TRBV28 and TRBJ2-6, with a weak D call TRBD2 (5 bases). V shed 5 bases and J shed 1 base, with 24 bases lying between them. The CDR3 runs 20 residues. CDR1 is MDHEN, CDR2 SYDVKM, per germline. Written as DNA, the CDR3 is TGTGCCAGCAGTGAATATCCTTACGGGGTCTTATCGTCTGGGGCCAACGTCCTGACTTTC. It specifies CASSEYPYGVLSSGANVLTF.

CDR3 protein: CSAREPGGTEAFF. As DNA, the CDR3 is TGCAGCGCTCGAGAACCAGGGGGCACTGAAGCTTTCTTT. J is TRBJ1-1 and V is TRBV29-1, with 7 bases that match TRBD1. The germline gives CDR1 SQVTM, CDR2 ANQGSEA. With 7 bases clipped from V and 4 bases from J, the junction kept 9 bases outside the gene matches. The CDR3 is 13 amino acids.

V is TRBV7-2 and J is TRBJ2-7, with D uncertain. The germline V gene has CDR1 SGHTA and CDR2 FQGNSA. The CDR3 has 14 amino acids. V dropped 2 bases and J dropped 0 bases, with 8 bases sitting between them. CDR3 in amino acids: CASSLRFISYEQYF. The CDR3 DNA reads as TGTGCCAGCAGCTTAAGATTTATCTCCTACGAGCAGTACTTC.

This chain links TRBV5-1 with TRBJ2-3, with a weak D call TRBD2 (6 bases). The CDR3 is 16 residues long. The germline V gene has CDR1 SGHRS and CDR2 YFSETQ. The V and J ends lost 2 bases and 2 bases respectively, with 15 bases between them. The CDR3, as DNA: TGCGCCAGCAGCTTTAATAGCGGTCTAACCACAGATACGCAGTATTTT. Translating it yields CASSFNSGLTTDTQYF.

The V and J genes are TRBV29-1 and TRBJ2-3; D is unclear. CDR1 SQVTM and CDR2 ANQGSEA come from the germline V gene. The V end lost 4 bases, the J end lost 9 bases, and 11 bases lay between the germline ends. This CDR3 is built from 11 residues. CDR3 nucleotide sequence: TGCAGCGTTGGGGATCCACGGACGCAGTATTTT. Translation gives CSVGDPRTQYF.

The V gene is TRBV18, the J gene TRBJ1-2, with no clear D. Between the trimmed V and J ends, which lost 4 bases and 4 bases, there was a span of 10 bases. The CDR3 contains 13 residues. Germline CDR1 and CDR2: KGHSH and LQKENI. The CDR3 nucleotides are TGTGCCAGCTCACAGGAGCAGCTCTATGGCTACACCTTC. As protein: CASSQEQLYGYTF.

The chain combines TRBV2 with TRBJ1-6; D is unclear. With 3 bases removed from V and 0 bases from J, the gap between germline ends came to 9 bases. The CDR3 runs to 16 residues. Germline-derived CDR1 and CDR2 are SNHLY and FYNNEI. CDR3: CASSERESSYNSPLHF. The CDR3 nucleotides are TGTGCCAGCAGTGAGCGGGAAAGCTCCTATAATTCACCCCTCCACTTT.

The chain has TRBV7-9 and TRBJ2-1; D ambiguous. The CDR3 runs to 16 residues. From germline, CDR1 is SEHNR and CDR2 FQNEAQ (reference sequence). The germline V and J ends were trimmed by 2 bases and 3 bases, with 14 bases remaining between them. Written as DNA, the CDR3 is TGTGCCAGCAGCTTAACTGGCAGCGAGATCTACAATGAGCAGTTCTTC. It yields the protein CASSLTGSEIYNEQFF.

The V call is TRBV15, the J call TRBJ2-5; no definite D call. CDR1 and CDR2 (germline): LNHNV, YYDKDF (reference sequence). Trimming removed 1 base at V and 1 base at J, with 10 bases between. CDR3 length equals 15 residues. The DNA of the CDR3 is TGTGCCACCAGCAGAGCCCCCGGGCCCCAAGAGACCCAGTACTTC. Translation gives CATSRAPGPQETQYF.